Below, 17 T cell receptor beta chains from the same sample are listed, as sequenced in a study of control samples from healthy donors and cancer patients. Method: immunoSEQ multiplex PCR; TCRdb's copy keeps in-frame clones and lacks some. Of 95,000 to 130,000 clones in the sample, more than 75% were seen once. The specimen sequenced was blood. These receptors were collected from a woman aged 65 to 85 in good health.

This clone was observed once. In nucleotides, the CDR3 is TGTGCCAGTTCGGGACTTCTATACAATGAGCAGTTCTTC. Protein sequence: CASSGLLYNEQFF. The chain carries TRBV19 and TRBJ2-1; a weak D match, TRBD2 (6 bases). Trimming cost V 8 bases and J 4 bases, with 12 bases left between them. This CDR3 is 13 amino acids long. Germline CDR1 reads LNHDA; CDR2 reads SQIVND (reference sequence).

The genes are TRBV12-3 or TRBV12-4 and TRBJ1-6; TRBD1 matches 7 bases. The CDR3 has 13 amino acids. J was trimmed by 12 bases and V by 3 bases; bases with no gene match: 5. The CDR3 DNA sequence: TGTGCCAGCAGTTTGCCCCCAGGGGGACCCCTCCACTTT. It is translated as CASSLPPGGPLHF.

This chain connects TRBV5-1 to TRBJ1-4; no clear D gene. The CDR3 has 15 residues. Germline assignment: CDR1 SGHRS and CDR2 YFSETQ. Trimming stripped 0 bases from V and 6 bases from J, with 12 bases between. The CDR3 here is CASSLGAVEDEKLFF. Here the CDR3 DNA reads TGCGCCAGCAGCTTGGGGGCTGTAGAGGATGAAAAACTGTTTTTT.

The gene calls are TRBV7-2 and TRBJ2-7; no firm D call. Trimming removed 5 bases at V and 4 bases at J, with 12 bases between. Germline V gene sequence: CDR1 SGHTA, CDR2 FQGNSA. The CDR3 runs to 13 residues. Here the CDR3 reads CASSPVEQYEQYF. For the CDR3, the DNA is TGTGCCAGCAGCCCCGTTGAACAATACGAGCAGTACTTC.

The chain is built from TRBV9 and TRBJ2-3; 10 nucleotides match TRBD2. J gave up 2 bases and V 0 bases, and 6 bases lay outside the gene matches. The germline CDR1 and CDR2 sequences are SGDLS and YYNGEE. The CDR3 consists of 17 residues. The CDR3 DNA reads TGTGCCAGCAGCGTAGAGGGTAGCGGGAGGATCACAGATACGCAGTATTTT. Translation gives CASSVEGSGRITDTQYF.

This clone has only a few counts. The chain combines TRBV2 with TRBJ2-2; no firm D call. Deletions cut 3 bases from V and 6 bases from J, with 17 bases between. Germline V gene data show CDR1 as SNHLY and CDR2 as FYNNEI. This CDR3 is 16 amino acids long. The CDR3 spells CASSDNLAGSAGELFF. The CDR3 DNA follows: TGTGCCAGCAGTGACAATTTGGCCGGAAGCGCCGGGGAGCTGTTTTTT.

CDR3 sequence reads: CASSYSRGGAFF. The CDR3 DNA reads as TGTGCCAGCAGTTACTCTCGGGGGGGAGCTTTCTTT. The chain uses TRBV6-6 and TRBJ1-1; D might be TRBD1 (5 bases). Per germline, CDR1 MNHNY and CDR2 SVGAGI (reference sequence). Trimming shortened V by 0 bases and J by 10 bases, and 9 bases separated the two germline ends. CDR3 size: 12 residues.

CDR3: CASSLGGRWNTEAFF. The CDR3 bases are TGTGCCAGCAGCTTAGGGGGACGGTGGAACACTGAAGCTTTCTTT. The J gene is TRBJ1-1, the V gene TRBV7-2; the D gene is possibly TRBD1 (5 bases). Germline V gene sequence: CDR1 SGHTA, CDR2 FQGNSA. V dropped 1 base and J dropped 1 base, with 10 bases sitting between them. This CDR3 comprises 15 residues.

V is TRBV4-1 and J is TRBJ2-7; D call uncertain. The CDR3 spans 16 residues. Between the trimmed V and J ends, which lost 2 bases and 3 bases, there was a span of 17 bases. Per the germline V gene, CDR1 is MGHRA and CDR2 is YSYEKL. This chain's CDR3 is CASSQTAPDSYYEQYF. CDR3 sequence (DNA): TGCGCCAGCAGCCAAACGGCCCCCGACTCCTACTACGAGCAGTACTTC.

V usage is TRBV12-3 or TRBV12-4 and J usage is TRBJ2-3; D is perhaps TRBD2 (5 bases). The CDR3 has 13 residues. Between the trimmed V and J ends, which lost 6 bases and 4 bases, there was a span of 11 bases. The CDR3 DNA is TGTGCCAGCAGGTCGGACGGGGCAGATACGCAGTATTTT. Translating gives CASRSDGADTQYF.

The CDR3 sequence: CASSKQGYGYTF. The CDR3 bases are TGTGCCAGCAGTAAACAGGGCTATGGCTACACCTTC. The chain recombines TRBV6-5 with TRBJ1-2; maybe TRBD1 (6 bases). Trimming left V 5 bases short and J 4 bases short, with 8 bases between. The CDR3 consists of 12 residues. Germline-derived CDR1 and CDR2 are MNHEY and SVGAGI.

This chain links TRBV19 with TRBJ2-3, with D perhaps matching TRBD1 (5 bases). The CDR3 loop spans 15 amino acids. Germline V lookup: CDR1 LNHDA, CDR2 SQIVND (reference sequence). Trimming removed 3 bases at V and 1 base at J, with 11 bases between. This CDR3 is CASSISGWGTDTQYF. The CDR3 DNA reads TGTGCCAGTAGTATTTCAGGGTGGGGCACAGATACGCAGTATTTT.

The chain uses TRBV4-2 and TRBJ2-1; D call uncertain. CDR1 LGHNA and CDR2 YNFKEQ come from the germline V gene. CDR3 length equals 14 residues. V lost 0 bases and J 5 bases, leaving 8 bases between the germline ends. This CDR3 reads CASSQERSNNEQFF. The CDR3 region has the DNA TGTGCCAGCAGCCAAGAGCGATCGAACAATGAGCAGTTCTTC.

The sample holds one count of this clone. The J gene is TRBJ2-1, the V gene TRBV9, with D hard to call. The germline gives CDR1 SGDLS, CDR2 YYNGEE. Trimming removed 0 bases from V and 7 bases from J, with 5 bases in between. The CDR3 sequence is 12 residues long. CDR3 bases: TGTGCCAGCAGCGTAGAGGGTAATGAGCAGTTCTTC. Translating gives CASSVEGNEQFF. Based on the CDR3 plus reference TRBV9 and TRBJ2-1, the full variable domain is DSGVTQTPKHLITATGQRVTLRCSPRSGDLSVYWYQQSLDQGLQFLIQYYNGEERAKGNILERFSAQQFPDLHSELNLSSLELGDSALYFCASSVEGNEQFFGPGTRLTVL.

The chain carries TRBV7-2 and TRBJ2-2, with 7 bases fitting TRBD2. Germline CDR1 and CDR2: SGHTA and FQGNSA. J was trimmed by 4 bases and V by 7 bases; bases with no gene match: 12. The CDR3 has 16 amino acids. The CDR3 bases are TGTGCCAGCACTTTGGGGGGAGGGCCGGGCACCGGGGAGCTGTTTTTT. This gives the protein CASTLGGGPGTGELFF.

CDR3 loop: CASGNGLGYTF. CDR3 DNA: TGCGCCAGCGGGAACGGGCTCGGCTACACCTTC. The V and J genes are TRBV5-1 and TRBJ1-2; the D is unclear. The CDR3 spans 11 residues. V gave up 7 bases and J gave up 8 bases, with 12 bases separating them. Germline V gives CDR1 SGHRS, CDR2 YFSETQ.

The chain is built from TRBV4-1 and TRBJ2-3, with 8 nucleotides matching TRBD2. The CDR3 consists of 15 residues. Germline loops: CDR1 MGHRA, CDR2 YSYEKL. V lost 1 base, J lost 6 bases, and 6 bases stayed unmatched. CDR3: CASSQAGGPTDTQYF. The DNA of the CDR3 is TGCGCCAGCAGCCAAGCGGGGGGGCCAACGGATACGCAGTATTTT.